This T cell receptor beta chain appears in the sequencing data of a study of blood T cell repertoires in COVID-19. Overall study context: The study drew acute and convalescent COVID-19 samples from the United States, Italy and Spain.

The germline V gene has CDR1 MDHEN and CDR2 SYDVKM. Trimming at V came to 2 bases and at J to 0 bases, leaving 10 bases not matched to a gene. The CDR3 runs 17 residues. Study processing details: Reference gene primer amplification gave estimated nucleated cell counts. The table came from immunoSEQ multiplex PCR; TCRdb's copy has only in-frame clones and leaves some out. The V and J calls and clone size are taken from that table; D and trimming were inferred from the DNA. The sample lists 35,000 to 50,000 clones, more than 70% occurring once. The chain employs TRBV28 and TRBJ2-7; 7 bases line up with TRBD1. This receptor was taken from a human donor in a cohort sampled during active COVID-19. Source material: peripheral blood. For the CDR3, the DNA is TGTGCCAGCAGTTTACTGTCCGGGACAGCGATCTCCTACGAGCAGTACTTC. This gives the protein CASSLLSGTAISYEQYF.